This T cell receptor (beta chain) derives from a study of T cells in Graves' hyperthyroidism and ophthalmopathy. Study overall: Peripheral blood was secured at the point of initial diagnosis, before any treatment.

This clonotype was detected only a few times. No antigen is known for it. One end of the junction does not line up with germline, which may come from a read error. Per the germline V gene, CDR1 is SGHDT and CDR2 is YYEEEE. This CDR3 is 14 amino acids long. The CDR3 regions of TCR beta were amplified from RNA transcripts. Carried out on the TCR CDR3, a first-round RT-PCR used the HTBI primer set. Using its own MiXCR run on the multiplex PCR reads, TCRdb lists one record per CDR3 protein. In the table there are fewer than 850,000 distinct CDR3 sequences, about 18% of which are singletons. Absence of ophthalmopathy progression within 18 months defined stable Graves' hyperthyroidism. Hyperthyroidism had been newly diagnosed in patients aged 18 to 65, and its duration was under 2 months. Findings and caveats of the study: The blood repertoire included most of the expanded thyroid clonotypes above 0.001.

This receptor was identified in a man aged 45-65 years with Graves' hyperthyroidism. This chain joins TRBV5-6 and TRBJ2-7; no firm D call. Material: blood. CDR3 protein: CASSRPLGSYEQHF. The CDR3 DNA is TGTGCCAGCAGCCGGCCCTTGGGATCCTACGAGCAGCACTTC.